This TCR beta chain was sequenced during a study of cytomegalovirus exposure and HLA in healthy donors. Use of 60 Vbeta and 13 Jbeta primers characterized the PCR. Here immunoSEQ multiplex PCR was the method, and the copy in TCRdb shows in-frame clones only, minus some. In the table there are about 43,000 clones, roughly half of which are singletons. Study-wide results and limits: As was reported, the classifier diagnosed cytomegalovirus status with high specificity and sensitivity.

Of note for this clone: Its cognate antigen is unknown.

V was trimmed by 8 bases and J by 2 bases, leaving 12 bases between them. Germline V gives CDR1 MGHDK, CDR2 SYGVNS. The CDR3 runs 14 residues. Material: PBMCs. The V and J genes are TRBV25-1 and TRBJ2-2; the D gene is possibly TRBD1 (6 bases). This TCR was recovered from a man aged 55 to 69 in good health and CMV-seronegative. CDR3 DNA sequence: TGTGCCAGCTCCGAGGGGGTAAACACCGGGGAGCTGTTTTTT. Its protein product is CASSEGVNTGELFF.